Below are 21 T cell receptor beta chains sequenced from a single sample in a study of cytomegalovirus exposure and HLA in healthy donors. The method was immunoSEQ multiplex PCR; TCRdb's version includes in-frame clones alone and lacks a portion of them. Among tens of thousands of clones, about 93% were seen once, and the ten largest hold less than 1.5%. The specimen sequenced was PBMCs. The receptors were sampled from a woman aged 25 to 39 in good health and CMV-seropositive.

V usage is TRBV27 and J usage is TRBJ2-1, with 9 bases matching TRBD1. Losses at the gene ends were 5 bases for V and 3 bases for J; bases not matched to a gene: 17. The CDR3 sequence is 19 residues long. Per the germline V gene, CDR1 is MNHEY and CDR2 is SMNVEV (reference sequence). CDR3 nucleotide sequence: TGTGCCAGCAGTCCCCGACAGGGGGTAAGCAGATCAAACTACAATGAGCAGTTCTTC. It yields the protein CASSPRQGVSRSNYNEQFF.

The chain joins TRBV4-2 to TRBJ2-2; 7 positions agree with TRBD2. J was trimmed by 4 bases and V by 2 bases; bases with no gene match: 16. The V gene's germline CDR1 is LGHNA and CDR2 YNFKEQ. This CDR3 has 19 amino acids. The CDR3 nucleotides are TGTGCCAGCAGCCAAACCCTAGCCCCCGTTGGACTAGGCACCGGGGAGCTGTTTTTT. This sequence encodes CASSQTLAPVGLGTGELFF.

A single count supports this clone. The chain employs TRBV10-3 and TRBJ2-7; D is perhaps TRBD2 (5 bases). The CDR3 has 13 residues. CDR1 ENHRY and CDR2 SYGVKD come from the germline V gene. V lost 3 bases to trimming and J lost 6 bases, with 12 bases between them. CDR3 protein: CAISDRLASEQYF. CDR3 coding DNA: TGTGCCATCAGTGATCGGCTAGCATCCGAGCAGTACTTC.

This clone showed up just a few times. The chain has TRBV6-6 and TRBJ2-7, with D perhaps matching TRBD1 (6 bases). Germline V gene sequence: CDR1 MNHNY, CDR2 SVGAGI (reference sequence). The CDR3 has 14 residues. V was cut by 5 bases and J by 0 bases, with 11 bases left in between. This chain's CDR3 is CASSHGQNSYEQYF. As DNA, the CDR3 is TGTGCCAGCAGTCATGGACAGAACTCCTACGAGCAGTACTTC.

The rearrangement links TRBV7-9 to TRBJ2-3, with a weak D call TRBD2 (6 bases). Germline V gene data show CDR1 as SEHNR and CDR2 as FQNEAQ (reference sequence). The CDR3 is 17 residues long. V was clipped by 5 bases and J by 5 bases, with 23 bases between them. In nucleotides, the CDR3 is TGTGCCAGCAGCCCTACTTTCGGGGGAACAACGGGAGATACGCAGTATTTT. It codes for CASSPTFGGTTGDTQYF.

The chain couples TRBV30 to TRBJ2-7; D is perhaps TRBD1 (6 bases). Germline CDR1 is GTSNPN and CDR2 is SVGIG (reference sequence). The germline V and J ends were trimmed by 0 bases and 3 bases, with 9 bases remaining between them. The CDR3 is 13 residues long. This CDR3 reads CAWSVFRGYEQYF. CDR3 in DNA: TGTGCCTGGAGTGTATTCAGGGGCTACGAGCAGTACTTC.

The chain employs TRBV6-6 and TRBJ2-5, with 9 nucleotides matching TRBD2. This CDR3 region has 16 residues. Germline CDR1 MNHNY, CDR2 SVGAGI (reference sequence). Losses at the gene ends were 0 bases for V and 5 bases for J; bases not matched to a gene: 7. Here the CDR3 DNA reads TGTGCCAGCAGTTACTCCGTTAGCGGGAGCCACGAGACCCAGTACTTC. Translating it yields CASSYSVSGSHETQYF.

The chain links TRBV18 to TRBJ2-5, with D possibly being TRBD2 (6 bases). The V end was cut by 4 bases, the J end by 5 bases, with 14 bases between. Germline CDR1 reads KGHSH; CDR2 reads LQKENI. There are 14 residues in the CDR3. This CDR3 is CASSLFGSEETQYF. The CDR3 nucleotides are TGTGCCAGCTCACTTTTCGGGAGCGAGGAGACCCAGTACTTC.

This chain uses TRBV11-2 with TRBJ1-1, with D possibly matching TRBD1 (6 bases). The CDR3 is made up of 17 amino acids. Trimming took off 2 bases at V and 5 bases at J, with 21 bases between the two ends. The germline V gene has CDR1 SGHAT and CDR2 FQNNGV. CDR3 nucleotide sequence: TGTGCCAGCAGCTTAATACAGGGCCGCCGGGGTGGAACTGAAGCTTTCTTT. It encodes CASSLIQGRRGGTEAFF.

The rearrangement uses TRBV6-5 and TRBJ2-7; 12 nucleotides align to TRBD2. J was trimmed by 7 bases and V by 5 bases; bases with no gene match: 3. Germline values: CDR1 MNHEY, CDR2 SVGAGI. The CDR3 contains 13 residues. The DNA for the CDR3 is TGTGCCAGCAGTAACGGACTAGCGGGAGAGCAGTACTTC. Translation gives CASSNGLAGEQYF.

The rearrangement joins TRBV11-2 to TRBJ1-2, with 11 bases that match TRBD1. The CDR3 has 15 amino acids. Germline CDR1 and CDR2: SGHAT and FQNNGV. The V gene end was trimmed by 5 bases and the J gene end by 6 bases; junction bases not matched to a gene: 8. The CDR3 DNA is TGTGCCAGCAGCCCGCCCGGGACAGGGGGGCATGGCTACACCTTC. Translating gives CASSPPGTGGHGYTF. Full variable domain (remainder filled in from reference TRBV11-2 and TRBJ1-2): EAGVAQSPRYKIIEKRQSVAFWCNPISGHATLYWYQQILGQGPKLLIQFQNNGVVDDSQLPKDRFSAERLKGVDSTLKIQPAKLEDSAVYLCASSPPGTGGHGYTFGSGTRLTVV.

V and J are TRBV9 and TRBJ2-6; a weak D match, TRBD2 (6 bases). There are 18 residues in the CDR3. Germline V gene data show CDR1 as SGDLS and CDR2 as YYNGEE. Trimming took 4 bases from V and 0 from J, leaving 17 bases between them. CDR3 nucleotides: TGTGCCAGCAGCCCTTCTGGGCGGGGCCACTCTGGGGCCAACGTCCTGACTTTC. Translated: CASSPSGRGHSGANVLTF.

The chain couples TRBV28 to TRBJ2-1; D remains ambiguous. From germline, CDR1 is MDHEN and CDR2 SYDVKM. The CDR3 covers 11 residues. V lost 5 bases, J lost 6 bases, and 5 bases lay in between. The CDR3 coding sequence is TGTGCCAGCAGTCTAATCAATGAGCAGTTCTTC. Its protein product is CASSLINEQFF.

V and J are TRBV9 and TRBJ1-1; D remains ambiguous. CDR3 length equals 16 residues. Trimming removed 10 bases at V and 2 bases at J, with 24 bases between. Germline V gives CDR1 SGDLS, CDR2 YYNGEE. Here the CDR3 reads CAAGSGAMRPNTEAFF. The CDR3 nucleotides are TGTGCCGCCGGGTCTGGAGCTATGAGACCTAACACTGAAGCTTTCTTT.

The rearrangement links TRBV27 to TRBJ2-7; D remains ambiguous. The CDR3 covers 16 residues. The V end lost 6 bases, the J end lost 5 bases, and 23 bases lay between the germline ends. Germline lookup yields CDR1 MNHEY and CDR2 SMNVEV (reference sequence). The CDR3 region is CASRPGDPIRYDEQYF. In DNA form, the CDR3 reads TGTGCCAGCAGACCGGGTGATCCGATAAGGTACGACGAGCAGTACTTC.

This rearrangement joins TRBV6-5 to TRBJ1-1; TRBD1 agrees at 8 bases. This CDR3 contains 12 residues. The junction had 4 bases not matched to a gene; V was cut back by 7 bases and J by 6 bases. Germline V CDR1 and CDR2: MNHEY, SVGAGI. This chain's CDR3 is CASTTGGAEAFF. DNA for the CDR3: TGTGCCAGCACTACAGGGGGGGCTGAAGCTTTCTTT.

The CDR3, as DNA: TGTGCCAGCAGTTTAGTGGGGGGTAATCAGCCCCAGCATTTT. Translation gives CASSLVGGNQPQHF. The chain has TRBV28 and TRBJ1-5; maybe TRBD1 (5 bases). From germline, CDR1 is MDHEN and CDR2 SYDVKM. The V end lost 2 bases, the J end lost 4 bases, and 9 bases lay between the germline ends. The CDR3 loop spans 14 amino acids.

This chain joins TRBV5-6 and TRBJ1-4; TRBD1 aligns across 7 bases. Germline lookup yields CDR1 SGHDT and CDR2 YYEEEE. The CDR3 has 14 residues. Trimming took 3 bases from V and 6 from J; bases not matched to a gene: 5. CDR3 loop: CASSWRDSHEKLFF. CDR3 DNA sequence: TGTGCCAGCAGCTGGCGGGACAGCCATGAAAAACTGTTTTTT.

The CDR3 reads CASSAPGGETQYF. Written as DNA, the CDR3 is TGCGCCAGCAGTGCCCCCGGAGGGGAGACCCAGTACTTC. The rearrangement uses TRBV10-1 and TRBJ2-5; TRBD2 might be the D (6 bases). The CDR3 covers 13 residues. Trimming cost V 4 bases and J 5 bases, with 11 bases left between them. The germline gives CDR1 WNHNN, CDR2 SYGVQD (reference sequence).

CDR3 sequence: CASSQGSGRVSYNEQFF. Here the CDR3 DNA reads TGCGCCAGCAGCCAAGGGAGCGGGAGGGTCTCCTACAATGAGCAGTTCTTC. This rearrangement joins TRBV4-3 to TRBJ2-1; TRBD2 matches 10 bases. V lost 1 base, J lost 0 bases, and 3 bases stayed unmatched. The germline CDR1 and CDR2 sequences are LGHNA and YSLEER. This CDR3 is built from 17 residues.

The chain combines TRBV4-2 with TRBJ2-7, with D possibly being TRBD1 (6 bases). This CDR3 has 15 amino acids. V was pared by 0 bases and J by 7 bases, with 16 bases between. Per germline, CDR1 LGHNA and CDR2 YNFKEQ. For the CDR3, the DNA is TGTGCCAGCAGCCAAGATAGTACAGGGTTGTGGGAGCAGTACTTC. It specifies CASSQDSTGLWEQYF.